A single sample is the source of the 3 T cell receptor beta chains below, sequenced in a study of tumor-infiltrating lymphocytes in oesophageal squamous cell carcinoma. In TCRdb, the PCR reads were re-called with MiXCR into one record per CDR3 protein. The data show roughly 15,000 distinct CDR3 sequences, with more than 50% seen just once and around 20% held by the top ten. Sequencing used esophageal tumor tissue. The receptors originated from a male donor with esophageal squamous cell carcinoma.

The gene calls are TRBV7-6 and TRBJ1-1; D is uncertain. Trimming stripped 8 bases from V and 3 bases from J, with 4 bases between. This CDR3 is 10 amino acids long. Looked up from germline, CDR1 is SGHVS and CDR2 is FNYEAQ. The CDR3 nucleotides are TGTGCCAGCTACGACACTGAAGCTTTCTTT. Encoded protein: CASYDTEAFF.

This clonotype was recorded a few times. The junction departs from the called germline gene at one end, perhaps through a read error. The gene calls are TRBV3-1 and TRBJ2-1; 9 bases align to TRBD2. The length of the CDR3 is 15 residues. The germline V gene has CDR1 LGHDT and CDR2 YNNKEL (reference sequence). The CDR3, as DNA: TGTGCCAGCAGCCAAGGTGCGGGACTAGCATACGAGCAGTACTTT. Translating it yields CASSQGAGLAYEQYF.

The chain combines TRBV7-4 with TRBJ2-4; D is unresolved. Gene TRBJ2-7 matches the end of the DNA better, so the J call may be wrong. The CDR3 runs to 14 residues. CDR1 SGHVT and CDR2 SQSDAQ come from the germline V gene. CDR3 residues: CASSLDIEPYEQYF. The CDR3, as DNA: TGTGCCAGCAGCTTAGATATAGAGCCCTACGAGCAGTACTTC.